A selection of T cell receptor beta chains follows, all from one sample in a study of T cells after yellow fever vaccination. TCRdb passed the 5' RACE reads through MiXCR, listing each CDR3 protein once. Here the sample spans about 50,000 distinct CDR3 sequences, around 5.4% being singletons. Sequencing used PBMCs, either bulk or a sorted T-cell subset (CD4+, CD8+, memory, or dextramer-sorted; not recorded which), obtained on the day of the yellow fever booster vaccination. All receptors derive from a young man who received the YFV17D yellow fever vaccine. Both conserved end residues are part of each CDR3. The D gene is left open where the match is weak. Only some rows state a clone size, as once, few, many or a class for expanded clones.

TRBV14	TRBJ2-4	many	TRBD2	TGTGCCAGCAGCCAAGCGGGGGGAGCCAAAAACATTCAGTACTTC	CASSQAGGAKNIQYF
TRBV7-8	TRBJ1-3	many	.	TGTGCCAGCAGTTCGGGACCGGTCTCTGGAAACACCATATATTTT	CASSSGPVSGNTIYF
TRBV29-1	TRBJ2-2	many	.	TGCAGCGTTGAAGTTCGCACCGGGGAGCTGTTTTTT	CSVEVRTGELFF
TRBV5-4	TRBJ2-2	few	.	TGTGCCAGCAGTCAGCAGGGAATGGAGCTGTTTTTT	CASSQQGMELFF
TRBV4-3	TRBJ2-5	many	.	TGCGCCAGCAGCCAAGCTCGGGGGTGGGAGACCCAGTACTTC	CASSQARGWETQYF
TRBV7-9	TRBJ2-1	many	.	TGTGCCAGCAGCAACCCGGGGGGACAACCGAGGGACCAAAATGAGCAGTTCTTC	CASSNPGGQPRDQNEQFF
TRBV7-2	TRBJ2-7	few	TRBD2	TGTGCCAGCAGCTTCCCCCCCCGGGGGGGCTACGAGCAGTACTTC	CASSFPPRGGYEQYF
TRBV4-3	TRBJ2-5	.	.	TGCGCCAGCAGCCAAGCGGCTCAGGGGTCCGAGACCCAGTACTTC	CASSQAAQGSETQYF
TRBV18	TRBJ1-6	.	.	TGTGCCAGCTCACCGTACTCTTTCTCGGGGGACTCACCCCTCCACTTT	CASSPYSFSGDSPLHF
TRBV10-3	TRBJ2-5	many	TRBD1	TGTGCCATCAGGCAAGGGACAGGGGGCTTTTTAGAGACCCAGTACTTC	CAIRQGTGGFLETQYF
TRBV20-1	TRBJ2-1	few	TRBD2	TGCAGTGCTAGAGACCGTCTTACCCCTACTAGCGGGGGCTACAATGAGCAGTTCTTC	CSARDRLTPTSGGYNEQFF
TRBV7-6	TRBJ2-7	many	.	TGTGCCAGCAGCTCGACAGTTAGTGTGGACGAGCAGTACTTC	CASSSTVSVDEQYF
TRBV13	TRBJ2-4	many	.	TGTGCCAGCAGCCCGCTCGCCAAAAACATTCAGTACTTC	CASSPLAKNIQYF
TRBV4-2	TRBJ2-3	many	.	TGTGCCAGCAGCCAAGTTGTAGGGACAGATACGCAGTATTTT	CASSQVVGTDTQYF
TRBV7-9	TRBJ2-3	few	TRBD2	TGTGCCAGCACTTGGCCCCGGAGCGGGGGCTTAGCAGATACGCAGTATTTT	CASTWPRSGGLADTQYF
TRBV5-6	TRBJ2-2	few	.	TGTGCCAGCAGCTTCTTCGGCAGGGCGGGGAAGACGAACACCGGGGAGCTGTTTTTT	CASSFFGRAGKTNTGELFF
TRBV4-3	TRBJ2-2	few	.	TGCGCCAGCAGCCAAGGCTTTGACACCGGGGAGCTGTTTTTT	CASSQGFDTGELFF
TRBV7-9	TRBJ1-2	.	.	TGTGCCAGCAGCTTAGAGGGTACAGGCGGCGGCTACACCTTC	CASSLEGTGGGYTF
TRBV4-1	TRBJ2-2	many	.	TGCGCCAGCAGCCGACTTCCCCAGGCAGACACCGGGGAGCTGTTTTTT	CASSRLPQADTGELFF
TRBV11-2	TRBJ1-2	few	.	TGTGCCAGCAGCCCCACCTATGGCTACACCTTC	CASSPTYGYTF
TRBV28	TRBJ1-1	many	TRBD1	TGTGCCAGCAGTCTAACAGGGGTACACACTGAAGCTTTCTTT	CASSLTGVHTEAFF
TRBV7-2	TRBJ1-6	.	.	TGTGCCAGCAGCTTAGCCCCCCAGGGGTCACGGAGCTCCTATAATTCACCCCTCCACTTT	CASSLAPQGSRSSYNSPLHF
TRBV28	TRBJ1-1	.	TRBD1	TGTGCCAGCAGTCTTGGGGACAGGGTGAACACTGAAGCTTTCTTT	CASSLGDRVNTEAFF
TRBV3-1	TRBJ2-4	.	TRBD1	TGTGCCAGCAGCCCGGGACAGGGGTACATTCAGTACTTC	CASSPGQGYIQYF
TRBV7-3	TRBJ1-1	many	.	TGTGCCAGCAGCAAGGCGTTATTTGGCACTGAAGCTTTCTTT	CASSKALFGTEAFF
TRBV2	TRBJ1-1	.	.	TGTGCCAGCAGTGCGACAGTGCTGGGGACTGAAGCTTTCTTT	CASSATVLGTEAFF
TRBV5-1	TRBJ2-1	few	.	TGCGCCAGCAGCTTGTTCGCTAGGGAGGACTACAATGAGCAGTTCTTC	CASSLFAREDYNEQFF
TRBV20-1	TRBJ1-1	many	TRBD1	TGCAGTGCTAGCCAGCAGGGGGCTAACACTGAAGCTTTCTTT	CSASQQGANTEAFF
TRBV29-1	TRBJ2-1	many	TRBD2	TGCAGCGTTGAAGGTACCCTAGCGGCCTACAATGAGCAGTTCTTC	CSVEGTLAAYNEQFF
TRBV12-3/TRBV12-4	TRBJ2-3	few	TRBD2	TGTGCCAGCAGTTTGGGACTACGCACAGATACGCAGTATTTT	CASSLGLRTDTQYF
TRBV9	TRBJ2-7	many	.	TGTGCCAGCAGCCCCGGACCTTCGGGGGACTACGAGCAGTACTTC	CASSPGPSGDYEQYF
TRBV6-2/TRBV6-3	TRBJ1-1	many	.	TGTGCCAGCAGCCCCCCAGGGATCTTCCACGCTTTCTTT	CASSPPGIFHAFF
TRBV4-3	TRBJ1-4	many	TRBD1	TGCGCCAGCAGCCAGAACAGGGGACCTAATGAAAAACTGTTTTTT	CASSQNRGPNEKLFF
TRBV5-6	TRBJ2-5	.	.	TGTGCCAGCAGCTTGCAGGGGAGTGAGACCCAGTACTTC	CASSLQGSETQYF
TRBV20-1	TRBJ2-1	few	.	TGCAGTGCTAGAAACCCACAGGGCAATGAGCAGTTCTTC	CSARNPQGNEQFF
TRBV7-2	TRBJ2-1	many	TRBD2	TGTGCCAGCAGCTTCACGGGAGGCTTTTGGGGTGATGAGCAGTTCTTC	CASSFTGGFWGDEQFF
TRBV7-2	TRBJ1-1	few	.	TGTGCCAGCAGCTTAGTCGACAGGTGGGAGACTGAAGCTTTCTTT	CASSLVDRWETEAFF
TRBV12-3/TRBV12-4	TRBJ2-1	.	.	TGTGCCACCTCGGTGTGGGGGCTGTGGAATGAGCAGTTCTTC	CATSVWGLWNEQFF
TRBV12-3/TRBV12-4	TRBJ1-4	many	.	TGTGCCAGCAGTGAAGGACGGAAAACACATGAAAAACTGTTTTTT	CASSEGRKTHEKLFF
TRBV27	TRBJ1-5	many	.	TGTGCCAGCAGTGTATTCAGCGACCGCAATCAGCCCCAGCATTTT	CASSVFSDRNQPQHF
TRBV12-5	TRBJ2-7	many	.	TGTGCTAGTGGTACCCCCAACTACGAGCAGTACTTC	CASGTPNYEQYF
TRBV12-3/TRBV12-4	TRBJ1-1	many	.	TGTGCCAGCAGTTCTCCAGGGGACAACACTGAAGCTTTCTTT	CASSSPGDNTEAFF
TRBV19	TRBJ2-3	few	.	TGTGCCAGTAGTGTCAGGATTTCAGATACGCAGTATTTT	CASSVRISDTQYF
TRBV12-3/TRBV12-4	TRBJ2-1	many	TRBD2	TGTGCCAGCAGTCCACCGGGACTAGCGGGGGTTGTAGAGCAGTTCTTC	CASSPPGLAGVVEQFF
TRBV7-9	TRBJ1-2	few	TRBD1	TGTGCCAGCAGCCCCGTCGACAGGGATGGAAACTATGGCTACACCTTC	CASSPVDRDGNYGYTF
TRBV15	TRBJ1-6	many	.	TGTGCCACCAGCACAGCAGGGGAATATAATTCACCCCTCCACTTT	CATSTAGEYNSPLHF
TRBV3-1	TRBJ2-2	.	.	TGTGCCAGCAGCCAAGGACTGCGTTGGGAGCTGTTTTTT	CASSQGLRWELFF
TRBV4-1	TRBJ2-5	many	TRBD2	TGCGCCAGCAGCCACATACTTCGAATAGCGGGCAAGGTGGGGGAGACCCAGTACTTC	CASSHILRIAGKVGETQYF
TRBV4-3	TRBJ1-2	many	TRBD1	TGCGCCAGCAGCCAAGAGGACAGGGGACTTAACTATGGCTACACCTTC	CASSQEDRGLNYGYTF
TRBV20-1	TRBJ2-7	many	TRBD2	TGCAGTGCACCCGGGGGGACGGGCTACGAGCAGTACTTC	CSAPGGTGYEQYF
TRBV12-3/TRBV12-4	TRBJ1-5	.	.	TGTGCCAGCAGGCTTGAGGCTGGGGGCAATCAGCCCCAGCATTTT	CASRLEAGGNQPQHF
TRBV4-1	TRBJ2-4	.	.	TGCGCCAGCAGCCAAGTAGGATTTCGGGGAAACATTCAGTACTTC	CASSQVGFRGNIQYF
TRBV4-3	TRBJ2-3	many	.	TGCGCCAGCAGCCAAGAAAGGGAGGTTGGTACGCAGTATTTT	CASSQEREVGTQYF
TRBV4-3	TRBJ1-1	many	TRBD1	TGCGCCAGCAGCCAAGAGGGACAGGCTGAAGCTTTCTTT	CASSQEGQAEAFF
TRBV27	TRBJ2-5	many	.	TGTGCCAGCAGTTTCGGGATAAGCGAGACCCAGTACTTC	CASSFGISETQYF
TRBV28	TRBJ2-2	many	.	TGTGCCAGTGTACCGCGGACAGCAAGTCACACCGGGGAGCTGTTTTTT	CASVPRTASHTGELFF
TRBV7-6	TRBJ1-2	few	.	TGTGCCAGCACCAAGATGGACTCCTCCTGGAATGGCTACACCTTC	CASTKMDSSWNGYTF
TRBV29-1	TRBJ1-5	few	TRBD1	TGCAGCGTTGGGACAGGGGGCGACCCTCAGCCCCAGCATTTT	CSVGTGGDPQPQHF
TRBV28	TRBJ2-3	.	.	TGTGCCAGCAGTGACTACCCTAGCACAGATACGCAGTATTTT	CASSDYPSTDTQYF